Shown below are 5 T cell receptor beta chains from a single sample sequenced in a study of shared clonotypes between healthy human individuals. TCRdb's table, derived via immunoSEQ multiplex PCR, lists solely in-frame clones and lacks some. The sample shows about 490,000 clones, 79% of them seen only once. The sample taken for sequencing was PBMCs. The receptors derive from a middle-aged woman in good health. Some clones in this sample may be carry-over from other donors' samples.

V usage is TRBV5-4 and J usage is TRBJ1-2, with D unresolved. Germline CDR1 SGHNT, CDR2 YYREEE (reference sequence). The V end was cut by 4 bases, the J end by 6 bases, with 13 bases between. The CDR3 contains 13 residues. The CDR3 reads CASSLPRTDGYTF. The CDR3 bases are TGTGCCAGCAGCCTCCCTAGGACGGATGGCTACACCTTC.

V gene TRBV7-9 combines with J gene TRBJ2-4; D might be TRBD1 (5 bases). This CDR3 spans 15 amino acids. V gave up 1 base and J gave up 5 bases, with 12 bases separating them. Per germline, CDR1 SEHNR and CDR2 FQNEAQ (reference sequence). The CDR3 coding sequence is TGTGCCAGCAGCTTAGGACAGCCCCGCCAAAACATTCAGTACTTC. As protein: CASSLGQPRQNIQYF.

The chain uses TRBV5-1 and TRBJ2-1, with a tentative D call TRBD2 (6 bases). Germline lookup yields CDR1 SGHRS and CDR2 YFSETQ. There are 15 residues in the CDR3. The V end was cut by 6 bases, the J end by 0 bases, with 13 bases between. DNA of the CDR3: TGCGCCAGCAATCGTCTAGCGAGCTCCTACAATGAGCAGTTCTTC. Residues: CASNRLASSYNEQFF.

The chain carries TRBV30 and TRBJ2-5; maybe TRBD2 (7 bases). CDR3 length equals 14 residues. Germline CDR1 GTSNPN, CDR2 SVGIG (reference sequence). The ends were cut back, 0 bases at V and 1 base at J, with 9 bases in the middle. The CDR3 DNA sequence: TGTGCCTGGAGTGTACGGGGGGCCCAAGAGACCCAGTACTTC. Its protein is CAWSVRGAQETQYF.

As regards this clone: The germline gene is not matched at one end of the junction; a read error may be the cause. This sequence joins TRBV7-7 and TRBJ2-1; TRBD2 matches 14 bases. CDR1 is SSHAT, CDR2 FNYEAQ, per germline (reference sequence). This CDR3 contains 15 residues. CDR3 residues: CASSLGLAGVNEQFF. For the CDR3, the DNA is TGTGCTAGCAGCTTGGGACTAGCGGGAGTAAATGAGCAGTTCTTC.